This T cell receptor (beta chain) was observed in a study of beta chain features in type 1 diabetes. Study at large: In age, gender and cell yields, patients were similar to healthy donors.

The entirety of the isolated RNA underwent reverse transcription, so expressed TCRB transcripts were sequenced. Deep immunoSEQ sequencing covered naive, central memory and regulatory T cell samples. Method: immunoSEQ multiplex PCR; TCRdb's copy keeps in-frame clones and lacks some. The sample contains 160,000 or so clones, 7.5% to 9.5% of which appear only once. The study's findings and limits: Any HLA effect on TCRB rearrangement was left unresolved by small sub-analyses. Comparison showed that naive, central memory and Treg TCRB repertoires appeared more similar among patients than among healthy donors.

The CDR3 runs to 13 residues. CDR1 MNHEY and CDR2 SMNVEV come from the germline V gene (reference sequence). V dropped 5 bases and J dropped 10 bases, with 15 bases sitting between them. This clone was picked up a small number of times. Its matching antigen is unknown. The specimen sequenced was central memory CD4+ T cells from blood. The chain carries TRBV27 and TRBJ2-1; perhaps TRBD1 as D (6 bases). The sequence derives from a woman under 30 in good health. The CDR3 here is CASSHAPGHEQFF. In DNA, the CDR3 is TGTGCCAGCAGTCACGCCCCGGGACACGAGCAGTTCTTC.